The T cell receptor beta chain described here comes from a study of cytomegalovirus exposure and HLA in healthy donors. Study as a whole: About 79% of a few hundred genotyped donors fell in the Caucasian-associated ancestry cluster. General observations from the study: In vitro data verified a few CMV-associated chains as specific for CMV antigens. There were some V segments, including TRBV6-2 and TRBV6-3, excluded as indistinguishable. The classifier reportedly diagnosed cytomegalovirus status with high sensitivity and specificity.

Vbeta (60) and Jbeta (13) primers were used in the PCR. The table came from immunoSEQ multiplex PCR; TCRdb's copy has only in-frame clones and leaves some out. The table has around 140,000 clones, 77% seen once. A note on this clone: Antigen specificity is unknown.

CDR1 and CDR2 from the germline V gene are MNHEY and SMNVEV (reference sequence). V shed 0 bases and J shed 3 bases, with 12 bases lying between them. This CDR3 has 15 residues. The J gene is TRBJ2-7, the V gene TRBV27, with D maybe TRBD1 (6 bases). Sequenced input: PBMCs. This sequence was found in a woman aged 55-70 years in good health and CMV-seronegative. CDR3 in DNA: TGTGCCAGCAGTTTATCTTTCGCCAGGGGCTACGAGCAGTACTTC. It codes for CASSLSFARGYEQYF.